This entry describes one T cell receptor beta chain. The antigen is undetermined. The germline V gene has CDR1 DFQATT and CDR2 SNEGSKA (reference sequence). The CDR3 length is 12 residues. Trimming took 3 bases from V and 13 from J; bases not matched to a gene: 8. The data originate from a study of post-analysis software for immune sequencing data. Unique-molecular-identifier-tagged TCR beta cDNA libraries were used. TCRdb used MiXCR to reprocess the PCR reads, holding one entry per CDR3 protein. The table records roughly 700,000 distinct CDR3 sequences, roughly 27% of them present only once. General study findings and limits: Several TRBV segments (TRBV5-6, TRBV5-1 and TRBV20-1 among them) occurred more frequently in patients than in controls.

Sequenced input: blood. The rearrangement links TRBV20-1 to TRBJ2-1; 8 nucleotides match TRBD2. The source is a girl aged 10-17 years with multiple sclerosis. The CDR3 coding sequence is TGCAGTGCTAGTCGCCGGGAGGGAGTTCAGTTCTTC. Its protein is CSASRREGVQFF.